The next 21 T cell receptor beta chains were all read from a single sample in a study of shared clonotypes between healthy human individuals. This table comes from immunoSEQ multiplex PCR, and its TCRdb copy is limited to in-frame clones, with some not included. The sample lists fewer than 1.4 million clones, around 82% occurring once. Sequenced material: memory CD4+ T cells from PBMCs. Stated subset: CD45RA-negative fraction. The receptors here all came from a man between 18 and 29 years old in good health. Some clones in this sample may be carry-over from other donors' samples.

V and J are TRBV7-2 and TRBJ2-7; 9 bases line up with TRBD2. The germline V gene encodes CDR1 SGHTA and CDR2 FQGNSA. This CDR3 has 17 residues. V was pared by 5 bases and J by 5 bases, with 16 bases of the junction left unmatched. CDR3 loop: CASSPRRRAGGSHEQYF. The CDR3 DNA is TGTGCCAGCAGCCCCCGAAGGAGAGCGGGAGGTAGCCACGAGCAGTACTTC. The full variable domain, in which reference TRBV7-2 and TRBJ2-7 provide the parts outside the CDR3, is GAGVSQSPSNKVTEKGKDVELRCDPISGHTALYWYRQSLGQGLEFLIYFQGNSAPDKSGLPSDRFSAERTGGSVSTLTIQRTQQEDSAVYLCASSPRRRAGGSHEQYFGPGTRLTVT.

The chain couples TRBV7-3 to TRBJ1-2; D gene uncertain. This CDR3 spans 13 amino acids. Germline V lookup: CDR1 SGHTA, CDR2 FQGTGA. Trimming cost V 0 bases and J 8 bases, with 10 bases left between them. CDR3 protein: CASSLTGRVGYTF. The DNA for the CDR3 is TGTGCCAGCAGCTTAACCGGAAGGGTAGGCTACACCTTC. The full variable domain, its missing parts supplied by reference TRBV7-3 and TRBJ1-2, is GAGVSQTPSNKVTEKGKYVELRCDPISGHTALYWYRQSLGQGPEFLIYFQGTGAADDSGLPNDRFFAVRPEGSVSTLKIQRTERGDSAVYLCASSLTGRVGYTFGSGTRLTVV.

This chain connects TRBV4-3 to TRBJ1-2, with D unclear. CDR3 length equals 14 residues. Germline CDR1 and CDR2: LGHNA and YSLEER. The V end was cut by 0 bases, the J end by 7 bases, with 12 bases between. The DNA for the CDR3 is TGCGCCAGCAGCCAAGAGGTCAACGGTCCTGGCTACACCTTC. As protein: CASSQEVNGPGYTF.

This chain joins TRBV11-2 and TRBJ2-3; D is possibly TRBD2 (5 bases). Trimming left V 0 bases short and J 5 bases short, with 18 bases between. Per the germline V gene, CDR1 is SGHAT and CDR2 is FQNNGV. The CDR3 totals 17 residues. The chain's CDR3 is CASSLDGSGSGQDTQYF. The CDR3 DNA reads TGTGCCAGCAGCTTAGATGGATCGGGCAGCGGCCAAGATACGCAGTATTTT.

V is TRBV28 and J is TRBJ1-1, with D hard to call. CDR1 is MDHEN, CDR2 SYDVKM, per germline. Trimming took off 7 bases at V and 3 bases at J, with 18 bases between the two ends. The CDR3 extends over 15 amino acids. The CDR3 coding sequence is TGTGCCAGCAAGTTCAGAGACCAGAAGGACACTGAAGCTTTCTTT. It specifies CASKFRDQKDTEAFF. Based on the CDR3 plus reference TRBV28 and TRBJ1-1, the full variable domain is DVKVTQSSRYLVKRTGEKVFLECVQDMDHENMFWYRQDPGLGLRLIYFSYDVKMKEKGDIPEGYSVSREKKERFSLILESASTNQTSMYLCASKFRDQKDTEAFFGQGTRLTVV.

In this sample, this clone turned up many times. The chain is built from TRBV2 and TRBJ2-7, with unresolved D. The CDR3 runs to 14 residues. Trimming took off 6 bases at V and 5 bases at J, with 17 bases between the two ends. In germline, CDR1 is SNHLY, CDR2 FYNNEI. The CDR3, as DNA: TGTGCCAGCAGCCCCCGGCCTACGTGGCACGAGCAGTACTTC. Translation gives CASSPRPTWHEQYF.

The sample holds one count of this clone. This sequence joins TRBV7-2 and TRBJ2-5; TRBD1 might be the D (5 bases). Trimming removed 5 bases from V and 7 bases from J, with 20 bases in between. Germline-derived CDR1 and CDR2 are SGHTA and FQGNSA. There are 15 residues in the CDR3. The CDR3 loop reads CASSQRGTGLGTQYF. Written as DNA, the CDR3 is TGTGCCAGCAGCCAAAGGGGCACGGGTTTGGGGACCCAGTACTTC. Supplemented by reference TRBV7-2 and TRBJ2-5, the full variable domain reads GAGVSQSPSNKVTEKGKDVELRCDPISGHTALYWYRQSLGQGLEFLIYFQGNSAPDKSGLPSDRFSAERTGGSVSTLTIQRTQQEDSAVYLCASSQRGTGLGTQYFGPGTRLLVL.

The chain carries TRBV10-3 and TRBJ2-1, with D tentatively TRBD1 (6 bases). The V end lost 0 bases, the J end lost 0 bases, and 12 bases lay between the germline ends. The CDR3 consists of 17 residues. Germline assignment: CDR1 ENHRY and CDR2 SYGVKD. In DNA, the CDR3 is TGTGCCATCAGTGAGTCGACCCGCAGGGGCTCCTACAATGAGCAGTTCTTC. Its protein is CAISESTRRGSYNEQFF.

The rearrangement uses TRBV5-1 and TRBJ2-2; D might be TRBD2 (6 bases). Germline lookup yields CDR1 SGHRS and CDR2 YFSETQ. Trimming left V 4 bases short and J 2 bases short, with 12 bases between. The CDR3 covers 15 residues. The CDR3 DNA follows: TGCGCCAGCAGCCGACTAGTCCCCAACACCGGGGAGCTGTTTTTT. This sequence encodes CASSRLVPNTGELFF.

The CDR3 spells CASSSLVLWLGNTIYF. The CDR3 region has the DNA TGTGCCAGCAGTTCACTTGTGTTATGGCTCGGAAACACCATATATTTT. This chain joins TRBV6-4 and TRBJ1-3; D remains ambiguous. Deletions cut 5 bases from V and 4 bases from J, with 18 bases between. The germline V gene encodes CDR1 MRHNA and CDR2 SNTAGT. This CDR3 region has 16 residues.

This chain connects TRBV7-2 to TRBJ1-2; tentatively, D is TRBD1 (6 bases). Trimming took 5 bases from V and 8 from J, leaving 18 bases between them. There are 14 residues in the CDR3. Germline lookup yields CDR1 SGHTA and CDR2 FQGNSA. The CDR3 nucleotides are TGTGCCAGCAGCCCCAGGGCAGGGGTAAGGGGCTACACCTTC. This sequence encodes CASSPRAGVRGYTF. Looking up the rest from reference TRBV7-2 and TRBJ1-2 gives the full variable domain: GAGVSQSPSNKVTEKGKDVELRCDPISGHTALYWYRQSLGQGLEFLIYFQGNSAPDKSGLPSDRFSAERTGGSVSTLTIQRTQQEDSAVYLCASSPRAGVRGYTFGSGTRLTVV.

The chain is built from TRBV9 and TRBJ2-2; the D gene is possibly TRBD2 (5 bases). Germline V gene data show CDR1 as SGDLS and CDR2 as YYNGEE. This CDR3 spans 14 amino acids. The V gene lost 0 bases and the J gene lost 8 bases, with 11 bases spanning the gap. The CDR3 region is CASSVASGRGELFF. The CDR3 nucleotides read TGTGCCAGCAGCGTAGCGAGCGGCCGGGGGGAGCTGTTTTTT.

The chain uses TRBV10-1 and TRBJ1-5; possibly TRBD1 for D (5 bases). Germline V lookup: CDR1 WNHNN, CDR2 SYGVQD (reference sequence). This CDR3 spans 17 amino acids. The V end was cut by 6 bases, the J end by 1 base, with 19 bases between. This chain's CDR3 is CASRGPRRRVSNQPQHF. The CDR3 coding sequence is TGCGCCAGCAGGGGGCCCAGGAGGAGGGTAAGCAATCAGCCCCAGCATTTT.

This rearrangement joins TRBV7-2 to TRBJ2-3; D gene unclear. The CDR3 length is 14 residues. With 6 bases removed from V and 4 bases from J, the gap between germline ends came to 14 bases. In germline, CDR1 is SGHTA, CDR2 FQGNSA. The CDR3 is CASSLNYRADTQYF. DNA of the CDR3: TGTGCCAGCAGTCTAAATTATCGGGCAGATACGCAGTATTTT.

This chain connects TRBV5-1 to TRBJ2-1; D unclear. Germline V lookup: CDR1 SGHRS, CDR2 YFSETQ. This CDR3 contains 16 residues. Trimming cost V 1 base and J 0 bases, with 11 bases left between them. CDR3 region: CASSLQGSFSYNEQFF. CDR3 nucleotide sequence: TGCGCCAGCAGCTTGCAAGGCTCTTTCTCCTACAATGAGCAGTTCTTC.

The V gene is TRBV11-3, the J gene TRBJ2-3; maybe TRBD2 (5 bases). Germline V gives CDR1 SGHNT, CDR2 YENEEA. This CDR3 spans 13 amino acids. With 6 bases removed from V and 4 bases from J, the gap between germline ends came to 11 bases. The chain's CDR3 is CASSFRGSDTQYF. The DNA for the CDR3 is TGTGCCAGCAGTTTCCGAGGGTCAGATACGCAGTATTTT.

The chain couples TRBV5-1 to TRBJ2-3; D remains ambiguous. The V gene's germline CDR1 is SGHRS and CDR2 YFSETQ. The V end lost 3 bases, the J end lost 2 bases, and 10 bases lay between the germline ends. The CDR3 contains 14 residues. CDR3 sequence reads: CASSWNVDTDTQYF. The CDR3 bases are TGCGCCAGCAGCTGGAATGTGGACACAGATACGCAGTATTTT.

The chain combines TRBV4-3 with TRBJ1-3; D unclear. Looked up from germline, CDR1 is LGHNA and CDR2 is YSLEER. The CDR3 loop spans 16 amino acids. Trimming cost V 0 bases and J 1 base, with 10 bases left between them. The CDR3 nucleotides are TGCGCCAGCAGCCAAGATGTCACGATGTCTGGAAACACCATATATTTT. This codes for CASSQDVTMSGNTIYF.

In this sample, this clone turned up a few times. The CDR3 sequence: CAWGGGFTAIQYF. The CDR3 coding sequence is TGTGCCTGGGGGGGAGGATTCACGGCGATTCAGTACTTC. This chain connects TRBV30 to TRBJ2-4; D might be TRBD2 (6 bases). There are 13 residues in the CDR3. Germline V gene lookup returns CDR1 GTSNPN and CDR2 SVGIG (reference sequence). V was trimmed by 5 bases and J by 10 bases, leaving 18 bases between them.

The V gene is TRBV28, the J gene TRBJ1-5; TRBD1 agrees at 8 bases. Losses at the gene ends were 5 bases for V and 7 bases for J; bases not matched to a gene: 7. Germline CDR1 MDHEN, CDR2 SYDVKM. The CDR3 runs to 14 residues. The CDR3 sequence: CASSPRQGWQPQHF. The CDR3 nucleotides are TGTGCCAGCAGTCCCCGACAGGGGTGGCAGCCCCAGCATTTT.

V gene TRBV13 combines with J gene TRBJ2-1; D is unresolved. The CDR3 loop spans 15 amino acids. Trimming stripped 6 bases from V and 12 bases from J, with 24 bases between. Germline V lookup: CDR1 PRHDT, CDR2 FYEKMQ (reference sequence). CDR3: CASSLRSTSGWAQFF. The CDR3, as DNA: TGTGCCAGCAGTCTTAGGTCTACTTCTGGTTGGGCGCAGTTCTTC.